Below, one T cell receptor (beta chain) is given with its context. The antigen is unknown. The CDR3 consists of 17 residues. Per the germline V gene, CDR1 is SGHVS and CDR2 is FNYEAQ. The V end was cut by 4 bases, the J end by 4 bases, with 20 bases between. This record belongs to a study of response to subunit inactivated influenza vaccine. Broader study findings: The authors offered the suggestion that each seasonal influenza vaccination recruits few new T cells.

In TCRdb, the RT-PCR reads were re-called with MiXCR into one record per CDR3 protein. The profile shows about 520,000 distinct CDR3 sequences, roughly 25% of them singletons. This material consisted of CD4+ T cells sorted from PBMCs, taken about 5 days after vaccination. The chain has TRBV7-6 and TRBJ1-3; a possible D gene is TRBD1 (6 bases). The clonotype originates from a man between 45 and 60 years old who received an inactivated influenza vaccine. The CDR3: CASSSGVAGANGNTIYF. The DNA of the CDR3 is TGTGCCAGCAGCTCAGGGGTGGCAGGGGCAAACGGAAACACCATATATTTT. The whole variable domain, remainder taken from reference TRBV7-6 and TRBJ1-3, is GAGVSQSPRYKVTKRGQDVALRCDPISGHVSLYWYRQALGQGPEFLTYFNYEAQQDKSGLPNDRFSAERPEGSISTLTIQRTEQRDSAMYRCASSSGVAGANGNTIYFGEGSWLTVV.